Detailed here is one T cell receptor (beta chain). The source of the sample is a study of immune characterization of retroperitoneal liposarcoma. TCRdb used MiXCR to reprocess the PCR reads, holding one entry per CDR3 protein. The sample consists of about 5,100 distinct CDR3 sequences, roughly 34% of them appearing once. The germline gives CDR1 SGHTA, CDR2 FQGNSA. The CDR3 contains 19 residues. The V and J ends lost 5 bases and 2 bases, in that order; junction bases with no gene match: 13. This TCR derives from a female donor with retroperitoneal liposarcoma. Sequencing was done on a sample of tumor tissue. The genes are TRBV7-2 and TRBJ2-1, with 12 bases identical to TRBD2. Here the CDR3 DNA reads TGTGCCAGCAGCCCCGCCCCCGGGACTAGCGGGTCTCCCTACAATGAGCAGTTCTTC. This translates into CASSPAPGTSGSPYNEQFF. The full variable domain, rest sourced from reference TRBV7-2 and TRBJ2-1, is GAGVSQSPSNKVTEKGKDVELRCDPISGHTALYWYRQSLGQGLEFLIYFQGNSAPDKSGLPSDRFSAERTGGSVSTLTIQRTQQEDSAVYLCASSPAPGTSGSPYNEQFFGPGTRLTVL.